This TCR beta chain was sequenced during a study of blood T cell repertoires in COVID-19 (dated by TCRdb to 2019 to 2021). Study-level background: The collaborator samples originated in the United States, Italy and Spain and spanned the acute and convalescent phases of COVID-19. The material from the prospective study consisted of cDNA or gDNA derived from T cells, B-cell-depleted T cells, or PBMCs. Deeply sampled blood TCRbeta repertoires from subjects exposed to, actively infected with, or recovered from COVID-19 were included in the dataset. The repertoires were released in a freely available public database meant as a resource for research on the immune response to SARS-CoV-2. The samples were drawn from the first 160 participants of the ongoing ImmuneRACE study and from 1,254 subjects provided by 6 global collaborators. A de-identified subject ID, COVID-19 status, age in years and sex were almost always included in the sample metadata. HLA class I and class II types, where available, came from metadata supplied by the sample provider rather than from assay-based typing. Overall study outcomes, separate from this receptor: Clinical and demographic metadata were provided uncurated, with the amount varying by source and participant.

The collaborating institutions used their own protocols to collect whole blood in K2EDTA tubes. For TCRbeta analysis, collaborators shipped samples in one of three forms: frozen whole blood, isolated PBMCs, or DNA extracted from either of those sample types. In regard to this clone: The target of this receptor is not known. No much larger clone is present one base from it, and per-base qualities are unavailable.

The V end loses 5 bases and the J end loses 2 bases, and a stretch of 12 bases separates them. CDR1 MNHEY and CDR2 SMNVEV are derived from the germline V gene (reference sequence). The CDR3 covers 14 residues, taking in both the cysteine and the phenylalanine. Only the CDR3 portion is preserved as DNA: 42 bases, with reading frame beginning at the first base. The immunoSEQ Assay, a bias-controlled multiplex PCR, was used to amplify TCRbeta CDR3 regions from genomic DNA. The authors' pipeline ran thus. The number of nucleated cells in each sample was estimated from the amplification of reference gene primers within the assay. To quantify the absolute abundance of each unique TCRbeta CDR3 rearrangement, sequence reads were collapsed and filtered. For each sample, productive Simpson clonality was calculated as the square root of Simpson's diversity index over productive rearrangements. TCRdb mirrors the immuneACCESS table, restricted to in-frame sequences. Some clones are absent from its copies; in checked studies, under half trace to an unresolved V gene, and the reason for the others is unknown. That table gives V, J and clone size, and the DNA gave D and trimming. Here the sample has roughly 100,000 clones; around 84% occur a single time. Clones ranked in the top ten supply less than 3.5% of the sample.

Material for sequencing was peripheral blood. This TCR was recovered from a man in his forties or fifties with active or convalescent COVID-19. The chain joins TRBV27 to TRBJ1-2; there is no confident call for the D gene. The DNA is TGTGCCAGCAGTCCTTTGACAAGGAACTATGGCTACACCTTC. It is translated as CASSPLTRNYGYTF.